The present T cell receptor beta chain was sequenced within a study of cytomegalovirus exposure and HLA in healthy donors (dated by TCRdb to the late 2010s). With regard to the full study: According to a later analysis, one platform produced both the 120 validation repertoires and the 730 or so repertoires of the first cohort. The aim of the study was to test whether cataloging public T cell receptors could identify signatures of past pathogen exposure. Besides the first cohort of 666 subjects, a separate validation cohort made up of 90 to 150 different subjects was used. To predict cytomegalovirus infection status, the study combined high-throughput TCR immunosequencing, statistical association of individual TCRs with disease status, and machine learning.

Library preparation was by the immunoSEQ multiplex PCR assay. Per the source publication's procedure: A statistical classification framework was built for diagnosing cytomegalovirus status from the catalog of TCR beta chain sequences. TCRdb retrieved this table from immuneACCESS and kept in-frame rearrangements only. Not all clones are present; in checked studies, unresolved V genes account for under half, and no reason is known for the remainder. The V and J calls and clone size were taken over from that table, and D and trimming were inferred from the DNA. The sample table lists 130,000 or so clones, approximately 90% of them with a count of one. The ten top clones hold 1.5% to 2% of the sample. As regards this clone: Its antigen target is currently unknown. No clone much larger than this one lies a single base away; base qualities are absent.

The donors were included in the validation cohort of 90 to 150 subjects, a group kept apart from the roughly 680-subject first cohort. From a lookup of the germline V gene (reference sequence), CDR1 and CDR2 are SGHNT and YYREEE. V trim: 0 bases; J trim: 1 base; unmatched bases: 6. Counted from cysteine to phenylalanine, this CDR3 has 17 amino acids. Left in the record is the CDR3 DNA by itself, 51 bases read in frame from the first base. What the research found in general, with its limitations: The validation cohort had no HLA typing available for a later analysis, so co-occurrence within that cohort was assessed over all 120 or so repertoires. Across donors, most TCR sequences were observed very rarely, whereas some public TCRs were present in many individuals. A few of the identified cytomegalovirus-associated TCR beta chains were confirmed in vitro to be specific for cytomegalovirus antigens. The study gave a list of roughly 150 TCR beta chains associated with cytomegalovirus. Cytomegalovirus status was reported to be diagnosed by the classifier with high specificity and sensitivity in both the original and validation cohorts. A later analysis found that TCRs clustered in the first cohort also tended to co-occur in the 120 validation repertoires, with 94% of cluster scores above 0. According to the authors, the approach could potentially be generalized to other disease states and immunological phenotypes.

The V and J genes are TRBV5-4 and TRBJ2-4; 8 middle bases align to TRBD2. This TCR was sampled from a woman under 30 in good health and CMV-seronegative. What was sequenced was PBMCs. The CDR3 in this case is CASSLVIAGTAKNIQYF. The DNA sequence reads TGTGCCAGCAGCTTGGTAATAGCGGGGACCGCCAAAAACATTCAGTACTTC.